This TCR beta chain was profiled in a study of T cell changes during pregnancy in multiple sclerosis. With 2 bases removed from V and 0 bases from J, the gap between germline ends came to 17 bases. The CDR3 has 18 residues. CDR1 LGHNT and CDR2 FRNRAP come from the germline V gene. Method: immunoSEQ multiplex PCR; TCRdb's copy keeps in-frame clones and lacks some. The table has 42,000 or so clones, 90% to 95% seen once; the top ten hold 0.35%. The sequence came from a female donor with multiple sclerosis, enrolled in a pregnancy study. The rearrangement uses TRBV12-5 and TRBJ1-5; weak D call: TRBD1 (6 bases). The material was CD4+ T cells from peripheral blood mononuclear cells, obtained after pregnancy. CDR3 protein: CASGLILGQPNSNQPQHF. As DNA, the CDR3 is TGTGCTAGTGGTTTGATTCTCGGACAGCCCAATAGCAATCAGCCCCAGCATTTT.